This T cell receptor beta chain was retrieved from a study of blood T cell repertoires in COVID-19. Study-level background: Spain, Italy and the United States supplied samples that represented acute and convalescent COVID-19.

Germline loops: CDR1 SGHAT, CDR2 FQNNGV. With 5 bases clipped from V and 4 bases from J, the junction kept 10 bases outside the gene matches. The CDR3 contains 15 residues. As handled by the study authors: Reference gene primer amplification in the assay estimated nucleated cell counts. Sequenced by immunoSEQ multiplex PCR; TCRdb stores in-frame clones only, minus some. V and J calls plus clone size are reproduced from that table; the DNA served to infer D and trimming. The table lists around 30,000 clones, around 89% of them singletons, with 10% in the top ten. The J gene is TRBJ1-2, the V gene TRBV11-2, with TRBD1 matching over 7 bases. The clonotype comes from a man aged 55 to 70 with acute or convalescent COVID-19. The source material was peripheral blood. DNA for the CDR3: TGTGCCAGCAGCCCCGACGGGACAGCAGTCTATGGCTACACCTTC. This encodes CASSPDGTAVYGYTF.